Following are 2 T cell receptor beta chains from one sample sequenced in a study of T-cell memory formation after mild COVID-19. TCRdb re-called the 5' RACE reads through MiXCR, storing one row per CDR3 protein. The sample lists just over 200,000 distinct CDR3 sequences, around 9.1% occurring once. The specimen was PBMCs or a T cell subset sorted from them (not recorded which). The receptors here all came from a man between 18 and 29 years old who had mild COVID-19 (a few samples of this study predate the infection). Cell type and time point are not known.

The V call is TRBV7-9, the J call TRBJ2-5; no definite D call. The V end was cut by 7 bases, the J end by 5 bases, with 8 bases between. Germline V gives CDR1 SEHNR, CDR2 FQNEAQ (reference sequence). The CDR3 extends over 11 amino acids. Here the CDR3 DNA reads TGTGCCAGCACTCGGGTCGAGACCCAGTACTTC. Translating gives CASTRVETQYF.

This clonotype was detected a few times. The chain couples TRBV7-2 to TRBJ1-2; the match to TRBD1 covers 7 bases. Germline values: CDR1 SGHTA, CDR2 FQGNSA. The length of the CDR3 is 15 residues. The junction had 9 bases not matched to a gene; V was cut back by 3 bases and J by 5 bases. The CDR3 sequence is CASSFLTGPEYGYTF. The CDR3 nucleotides are TGTGCCAGCAGCTTCTTGACAGGGCCAGAATATGGCTACACCTTC.